This T cell receptor (beta chain) appears in the sequencing data of a study of CD8+CD57+ T cells in acquired aplastic anemia. Points from the study as a whole: Significant differences in CD8+ Simpson's diversity were not observed between patients and controls. Patients and controls shared fewer than 30 CD8+ CDR3 sequences.

Genomic DNA, the template, was used for profiling of the TCR beta VDJ and CDR3. MiXCR, applied by TCRdb to the reads, yields one record per CDR3 protein. The sample carries under 200,000 distinct CDR3 sequences, under 70% recorded once. The CDR3 is made up of 11 amino acids. V was trimmed by 1 base and J by 5 bases, leaving 3 bases between them. CDR1 is SGHTA and CDR2 is FQGNSA in the germline V gene. This clonotype turned up a few times. Its antigen is not identified. Sequenced input: sorted CD4+, CD8+, or CD8+CD57+ T cells (not recorded which) from PBMCs. V is TRBV7-2 and J is TRBJ2-7; no definite D call. This clonotype was obtained from a human donor with severe aplastic anemia or a healthy control (not recorded which). The CDR3 is CASSLVHEQYF. For the CDR3, the DNA is TGTGCCAGCAGCTTAGTCCACGAGCAGTACTTC.